This T cell receptor beta chain is drawn from a study of Tregs in tolerant kidney transplant recipients (dated by TCRdb to between 2017 and 2020). General notes on the study: Before combined kidney and bone marrow transplantation, this study identified donor-specific regulatory T cells using TCRbeta sequencing and then followed those same cells after transplant. In a few healthy controls, several methods of expanding Tregs specific for an allogeneic donor were compared by TCRbeta repertoire sequencing.

As concerns this clone: Its target antigen remains unknown. Base quality data are lacking; no much larger clone is found one base away.

Spanning cysteine to phenylalanine, the CDR3 consists of 15 amino acids. Of the read, only the CDR3 DNA is kept; its 45 bases are in frame from base 1. Based on the germline V gene, the CDR1 and CDR2 sequences are SQVTM and ANQGSEA. V is shortened by 7 bases, J by 4 bases, and the region joining them spans 22 bases. Findings and caveats that apply to the study as a whole: Biological reproducibility was not directly addressed, though technical replication error appeared minimal. Because the study included only a small number of patients, the results must be confirmed in larger populations and under other immunosuppression protocols. The most biologically relevant and donor-specific TCRbeta repertoire appeared to be identified by expanding Tregs with activated donor B cells.

Genomic DNA was extracted from sorted cells with the QIAGEN DNeasy Blood and Tissue Kit for TCRbeta CDR3 sequencing. High-throughput TCRbeta CDR3 sequencing, including PCR amplification with bias correction and internal controls, was performed commercially through immunoSEQ. Per the authors' processing: Unique productive TCRbeta sequences were defined by CDR3 nucleotide sequence where primers matched, otherwise by CDR3 amino acid sequence with Vbeta and Jbeta genes. To correct sorting error, sequences shared between sorted populations at a frequency ratio of 2:1 or less were removed; the rest were assigned to the higher population. Donor-reactive sequences were defined as at least 5-fold expanded in CFSE-low cells versus unstimulated cells, with frequency of at least 0.01% in CFSE-low cells. Repertoire divergence was quantified by Jensen-Shannon divergence using the top 100 TCRbeta sequences ranked by frequency. For samples with multiple sequencing runs, sorting error was corrected separately for each run before the runs were pooled. TCRdb re-hosts the immuneACCESS table, in-frame sequences only. Its copies lack some clones; in the studies checked, an unresolved V gene accounts for under half of them, and the cause for the rest is not known. The D gene and trimming were derived from the DNA, and the V and J assignments and clone size from that table. The sample records some 60,000 clones, around 83% of which are singletons. Around 5.5% of the sample belongs to the ten largest clones.

Unstimulated Tregs (CD4+CD25+CD127-), CD4+ non-Tregs (CD4+CD25-), CD4 and CD8 cells were FACS-sorted from thawed PBMCs. Blood from healthy controls was obtained either as purchased buffy coats or from healthy volunteers. Healthy control blood was processed to PBMCs with a Ficoll density gradient and then cryopreserved, whereas patient PBMCs were collected both before and after transplant. The chain uses TRBV29-1 and TRBJ2-5; the D segment could be TRBD1, given 6 matching bases. What was sequenced was CD4+ T cells from blood. The clonotype was recovered from a human donor in good health. For the CDR3, the sequence is CSAVQGSSRGETQYF. The DNA sequence reads TGCAGCGCCGTACAGGGCAGCTCGAGAGGAGAGACCCAGTACTTC.